Shown below are 29 T cell receptor beta chains from a single sample sequenced in a study of vaccination and CD4 T cells after COVID-19. Cultured CD4+ T cell DNA underwent sequencing with the Oncomine TCR Beta short-read assay. TCRdb processed the PCR reads anew with MiXCR; each CDR3 protein has one entry. The sample includes around 13,000 distinct CDR3 sequences, about 30% of them seen just once. Antigens for these TCRs are unknown. The treatment: roughly 10-day PBMC culture with coronavirus spike peptide pools or control peptides (ViraFEST assay). The sequenced material came from CD4+ T cells from blood, cultured in vitro. These receptors originate from a human donor who had recovered from COVID-19.

The V call is TRBV14, the J call TRBJ2-3; 8 nucleotides line up with TRBD2. Unmatched junction bases numbered 10, after V lost 4 bases and J lost 1 base. The germline V gene has CDR1 SGHDN and CDR2 FVKESK. This CDR3 spans 17 amino acids. DNA of the CDR3: TGTGCCAGCAGCCGGTTCGGGGGGGGATCTGGCACAGATACGCAGTATTTT. Protein: CASSRFGGGSGTDTQYF.

The genes are TRBV11-2 and TRBJ2-3, with D perhaps TRBD2 (5 bases). The CDR3 runs 16 residues. V gave up 1 base and J gave up 0 bases, with 11 bases separating them. In germline, CDR1 is SGHAT, CDR2 FQNNGV. In nucleotides, the CDR3 is TGTGCCAGCAGCTTAGTCGCGGGTTCGAGCACAGATACGCAGTATTTT. Translating it yields CASSLVAGSSTDTQYF.

The CDR3 loop is CSVGSNTGELFF. CDR3 DNA: TGCAGCGTTGGATCGAACACCGGGGAGCTGTTTTTT. The gene calls are TRBV29-1 and TRBJ2-2; D is ambiguous. Trimming cost V 4 bases and J 0 bases, with 3 bases left between them. The CDR3 is 12 amino acids. Germline CDR1 and CDR2: SQVTM and ANQGSEA.

The chain recombines TRBV6-1 with TRBJ2-7, with D tentatively TRBD2 (6 bases). The CDR3 is made up of 15 amino acids. Deletions cut 2 bases from V and 3 bases from J, with 14 bases between. CDR1 is MNHNS and CDR2 is SASEGT in the germline V gene. The chain's CDR3 is CASSESPGGFYEQYF. CDR3 bases: TGTGCCAGCAGTGAAAGTCCCGGAGGGTTCTACGAGCAGTACTTC.

This clonotype was detected a few times. The chain has TRBV2 and TRBJ1-1; possibly TRBD1 for D (6 bases). In germline, CDR1 is SNHLY, CDR2 FYNNEI. V was cut by 7 bases and J by 6 bases, with 18 bases left in between. This CDR3 has 14 residues. The CDR3 sequence is CASTLAGGASEAFF. CDR3 nucleotide sequence: TGTGCCAGCACCCTGGCGGGGGGCGCGTCTGAAGCTTTCTTT.

The chain couples TRBV7-2 to TRBJ1-4; no definite D call. The CDR3 extends over 13 amino acids. Trimming stripped 2 bases from V and 5 bases from J, with 6 bases between. The germline V gene encodes CDR1 SGHTA and CDR2 FQGNSA. CDR3 coding DNA: TGTGCCAGCAGCTTATACGTGAATGAAAAACTGTTTTTT. Residues: CASSLYVNEKLFF.

V usage is TRBV27 and J usage is TRBJ1-2, with D unresolved. V was cut by 8 bases and J by 0 bases, with 10 bases left in between. The CDR3 loop spans 13 amino acids. The germline V gene encodes CDR1 MNHEY and CDR2 SMNVEV (reference sequence). The CDR3 spells CASSNRANYGYTF. In DNA, the CDR3 is TGTGCCAGCTCGAACCGGGCTAACTATGGCTACACCTTC.

As DNA, the CDR3 is TGTGCCTTTGCGGGGGGCACTGAAGCTTTCTTT. Translated, it gives CAFAGGTEAFF. The gene calls are TRBV30 and TRBJ1-1; D is possibly TRBD1 (5 bases). Per the germline V gene, CDR1 is GTSNPN and CDR2 is SVGIG (reference sequence). The CDR3 is 11 amino acids. With 7 bases removed from V and 4 bases from J, the gap between germline ends came to 10 bases.

The chain combines TRBV4-1 with TRBJ1-2, with a possible D match to TRBD1 (5 bases). Per germline, CDR1 MGHRA and CDR2 YSYEKL. CDR3 length: 14 residues. The germline V and J ends were trimmed by 1 base and 8 bases, with 14 bases remaining between them. CDR3 in DNA: TGCGCCAGCAGCCAAGTGAGGGGCGCGGGAGGCTACACCTTC. This codes for CASSQVRGAGGYTF.

The rearrangement joins TRBV20-1 to TRBJ2-1; 16 bases map to TRBD2. This CDR3 region has 18 residues. Germline V gives CDR1 DFQATT, CDR2 SNEGSKA (reference sequence). Trimming took 4 bases from V and 1 from J; bases not matched to a gene: 7. CDR3 sequence reads: CSATGTSGGVLSYNEQFF. The CDR3, as DNA: TGCAGTGCTACCGGGACTAGCGGGGGGGTTTTGTCCTACAATGAGCAGTTCTTC.

This rearrangement joins TRBV3-1 to TRBJ1-1, with D maybe TRBD1 (5 bases). The V gene's germline CDR1 is LGHDT and CDR2 YNNKEL (reference sequence). The CDR3 sequence is 15 residues long. Trimming took off 0 bases at V and 1 base at J, with 9 bases between the two ends. In DNA form, the CDR3 reads TGTGCCAGCAGCCAAGAGGGGCACGAGAACACTGAAGCTTTCTTT. Protein sequence: CASSQEGHENTEAFF.

In its sample, this clonotype was seen once. The rearrangement joins TRBV24-1 to TRBJ2-2; D may match TRBD1 or TRBD2 (5 bases each). This CDR3 is 18 amino acids long. Germline CDR1 is KGHDR and CDR2 is SFDVKD. Trimming shortened V by 4 bases and J by 0 bases, and 17 bases separated the two germline ends. CDR3: CATSEGRTWAANTGELFF. The CDR3 coding sequence is TGTGCCACCAGTGAGGGACGGACCTGGGCAGCGAACACCGGGGAGCTGTTTTTT.

This clonotype was detected a few times. This chain joins TRBV2 and TRBJ2-5; no clear D. CDR3 length: 14 amino acids. Between the trimmed V and J ends, which lost 4 bases and 5 bases, there was a span of 14 bases. The germline gives CDR1 SNHLY, CDR2 FYNNEI. CDR3 in DNA: TGTGCCAGCAGTGCAACGTCGGTAGGGGAGACCCAGTACTTC. Protein: CASSATSVGETQYF.

The chain joins TRBV12-5 to TRBJ1-1, with a possible D match to TRBD1 (5 bases). Trimming took off 5 bases at V and 1 base at J, with 14 bases between the two ends. The CDR3 has 15 residues. Germline-derived CDR1 and CDR2 are LGHNT and FRNRAP. The CDR3 nucleotides are TGTGCTAGTGGTGCCGTTTGGGGGGAGAACACTGAAGCTTTCTTT. Translation: CASGAVWGENTEAFF. Combining the CDR3 with reference TRBV12-5 and TRBJ1-1 gives the whole variable domain DARVTQTPRHKVTEMGQEVTMRCQPILGHNTVFWYRQTMMQGLELLAYFRNRAPLDDSGMPKDRFSAEMPDATLATLKIQPSEPRDSAVYFCASGAVWGENTEAFFGQGTRLTVV.

A few counts support this clonotype. The chain joins TRBV12-3 or TRBV12-4 to TRBJ1-2; TRBD1 matches 8 bases. The junction had 7 bases not matched to a gene; V was cut back by 3 bases and J by 1 base. The CDR3 is 16 amino acids. CDR3 protein: CASSFGQGAFNYGYTF. CDR3 in DNA: TGTGCCAGCAGTTTCGGGCAGGGGGCGTTTAACTATGGCTACACCTTC.

This rearrangement joins TRBV7-8 to TRBJ2-7, with D maybe TRBD2 (5 bases). The germline V gene has CDR1 SGHVS and CDR2 FQNEAQ. V shed 5 bases and J shed 4 bases, with 12 bases lying between them. This CDR3 comprises 13 residues. This CDR3 is CASSPTSGYEQYF. The DNA of the CDR3 is TGTGCCAGCAGCCCGACATCGGGGTACGAGCAGTACTTC.

The genes are TRBV12-3 or TRBV12-4 and TRBJ1-1, with a possible D match to TRBD1 (5 bases). Between the trimmed V and J ends, which lost 5 bases and 3 bases, there was a span of 19 bases. There are 16 residues in the CDR3. DNA for the CDR3: TGTGCCAGCAGTCCCCGTACGGGGGACGTACACACTGAAGCTTTCTTT. Its translation: CASSPRTGDVHTEAFF.

This clonotype ranks as medium-sized (0.01 to 0.1%). The chain uses TRBV6-4 and TRBJ1-2, with D possibly matching TRBD1 (5 bases). The CDR3 sequence is 14 residues long. The germline CDR1 and CDR2 sequences are MRHNA and SNTAGT. Trimming pared 7 bases from V and 6 bases from J, leaving 18 bases between. CDR3 sequence: CASKGHREMDGYTF. The CDR3, as DNA: TGTGCCAGCAAGGGGCATCGGGAAATGGATGGCTACACCTTC.

In its sample, this clonotype was seen a few times. This rearrangement joins TRBV6-1 to TRBJ2-3; 11 bases agree with TRBD1. V shed 5 bases and J 4 bases; nucleotides not matched to a gene: 11. The CDR3 spans 17 residues. Germline V gene data show CDR1 as MNHNS and CDR2 as SASEGT. The CDR3 DNA is TGTGCCAGCAGTCCCATGCCCGGGACAGGGGGACCAGATACGCAGTATTTT. It codes for CASSPMPGTGGPDTQYF.

The genes are TRBV12-5 and TRBJ1-5, with D possibly TRBD1 on 6 matching bases. V lost 6 bases and J 2 bases, leaving 14 bases between the germline ends. This CDR3 region has 15 residues. Germline values: CDR1 LGHNT, CDR2 FRNRAP. The CDR3 nucleotides read TGTGCTAGTGGCCGGACAGACACACGCAATCAGCCCCAGCATTTT. Amino acid sequence: CASGRTDTRNQPQHF.

Only a few counts were recorded for this clonotype. This chain uses TRBV6-1 with TRBJ1-6; TRBD1 matches at 9 bases. This CDR3 region has 15 residues. V trimming: 6 bases; J trimming: 5 bases; junction bases outside the gene matches: 5. Germline V gene sequence: CDR1 MNHNS, CDR2 SASEGT. This CDR3 is CASSADRGDNSPLHF. The CDR3 DNA reads TGTGCCAGCAGCGCGGACAGGGGAGATAATTCACCCCTCCACTTT.

V usage is TRBV6-1 and J usage is TRBJ1-3, with D unresolved. The CDR3 totals 13 residues. Germline V CDR1 and CDR2: MNHNS, SASEGT. The V gene lost 3 bases and the J gene lost 0 bases, with 3 bases spanning the gap. The CDR3 sequence is CASSDFSGNTIYF. The CDR3, as DNA: TGTGCCAGCAGTGACTTCTCTGGAAACACCATATATTTT.

This rearrangement joins TRBV19 to TRBJ2-7; D gene unclear. With 3 bases removed from V and 4 bases from J, the gap between germline ends came to 10 bases. From germline, CDR1 is LNHDA and CDR2 SQIVND (reference sequence). There are 13 residues in the CDR3. The CDR3 nucleotides read TGTGCCAGTAGTATTGCAGCCAGATACGAGCAGTACTTC. Amino acids: CASSIAARYEQYF.

The CDR3 here is CASSKASGGENYGYTF. CDR3 in DNA: TGTGCCAGCAGCAAAGCCTCTGGGGGAGAAAACTATGGCTACACCTTC. The chain is built from TRBV21-1 and TRBJ1-2; the table's D call, TRBD1, was not checked against the DNA. TRBV21-1 represents a pseudogene. This CDR3 has 16 amino acids.

V usage is TRBV7-2 and J usage is TRBJ1-5; TRBD1 matches at 9 bases. This CDR3 region has 16 residues. With V trimmed by 8 bases and J by 0 bases, 8 bases remained unmatched. Germline V gives CDR1 SGHTA, CDR2 FQGNSA. The CDR3 DNA reads TGTGCCAGCGTCGAAGGGACAGGGTATAGCAATCAGCCCCAGCATTTT. Translated, it gives CASVEGTGYSNQPQHF.

The chain joins TRBV6-2 or TRBV6-3 to TRBJ1-1; no firm D call. CDR3 length equals 14 residues. Germline CDR1 is MNHEY and CDR2 is SVGEGT. V lost 0 bases and J lost 5, with 10 bases in between. CDR3 amino acids: CASSYSRVGTEAFF. CDR3 coding DNA: TGTGCCAGCAGTTACTCGAGGGTTGGGACTGAAGCTTTCTTT.

CDR3 protein: CSVNGLAGVGETQYF. CDR3 coding DNA: TGCAGCGTTAACGGACTAGCGGGGGTCGGGGAGACCCAGTACTTC. The chain couples TRBV29-1 to TRBJ2-5; 13 nucleotides align to TRBD2. The CDR3 is 15 amino acids. After removal of 5 bases from V and 5 bases from J, the junction contained 8 bases not matched to a gene. Germline V gene lookup returns CDR1 SQVTM and CDR2 ANQGSEA.

This chain uses TRBV20-1 with TRBJ2-7; D remains ambiguous. Germline V gives CDR1 DFQATT, CDR2 SNEGSKA (reference sequence). The CDR3 has 12 residues. V lost 2 bases to trimming and J lost 1 base, with 6 bases between them. CDR3 sequence: CSARLPSYEQYF. The CDR3 DNA sequence: TGCAGTGCTAGACTCCCGTCCTACGAGCAGTACTTC.

This clonotype showed up just a few times. The CDR3 DNA reads as TGCGCCAGCAGTGTACAGGGAGACTTGAACACTGAAGCTTTCTTT. Its protein product is CASSVQGDLNTEAFF. This chain uses TRBV5-1 with TRBJ1-1; a weak D match, TRBD1 (6 bases). V was cut by 5 bases and J by 0 bases, with 14 bases left in between. CDR1 and CDR2 from the germline V gene are SGHRS and YFSETQ. This CDR3 has 15 residues.